This T cell receptor (beta chain) was recorded in a study of naive CD8 T cells in extremely preterm neonates. The healthy nonsmoking adult controls had a median age of about 40 years, range about 20-55 years. Comments on this clone: What it recognizes is unknown.

Produced via immunoSEQ multiplex PCR; TCRdb's table is partial and in-frame only. The table shows about 7,600 clones, with roughly 98% occurring only once. V trimming: 4 bases; J trimming: 6 bases; junction bases outside the gene matches: 2. The CDR3 contains 13 residues. Per the germline V gene, CDR1 is SGHVS and CDR2 is FQNEAQ. Study outcomes and limitations: Term neonates 0.4%, young children about 0.027%, adults 0.01%; preterm neonates shared 2.7%. Preterm infants showed shorter CDR3s, fewer N additions and less trimming than older groups.

The specimen sequenced was naive CD8+ T cells from blood. The genes are TRBV7-8 and TRBJ2-2, with TRBD1 identical over 7 bases. The TCR was taken from a human donor in good health. The CDR3 is CASSSQGAGELFF. The DNA of the CDR3 is TGTGCCAGCAGCTCCCAGGGGGCCGGGGAGCTGTTTTTT.